Below, 16 T cell receptor beta chains from the same sample are listed, as sequenced in a study of cytomegalovirus exposure and HLA in healthy donors. Profiled with immunoSEQ multiplex PCR; TCRdb holds only in-frame clones, not every one. Among about 280,000 clones, 85% to 90% were seen once, and the ten largest hold about 0.86%. Source material: PBMCs. Receptors originate from a woman younger than 30 in good health and CMV-seronegative.

V is TRBV29-1 and J is TRBJ2-3; no clear D. V shed 5 bases and J shed 2 bases, with 8 bases lying between them. The CDR3 consists of 12 residues. Germline V gene lookup returns CDR1 SQVTM and CDR2 ANQGSEA. The CDR3 reads CSVSTATDTQYF. In DNA, the CDR3 is TGCAGCGTTAGTACAGCCACAGATACGCAGTATTTT.

This chain joins TRBV2 and TRBJ2-7, with a weak D call TRBD1 (6 bases). The CDR3 is 16 amino acids. CDR1 is SNHLY, CDR2 FYNNEI, per germline. V was trimmed by 6 bases and J by 4 bases, leaving 22 bases between them. For the CDR3, the DNA is TGTGCCAGCAGCCCTGGCAGGGGAAGAAAGTTTTACGAGCAGTACTTC. Protein: CASSPGRGRKFYEQYF.

The V gene is TRBV9, the J gene TRBJ2-3; 9 bases agree with TRBD1. The CDR3 extends over 16 amino acids. Germline CDR1 reads SGDLS; CDR2 reads YYNGEE. The ends lost 0 bases at V and 4 bases at J; junction bases unmatched: 6. The CDR3: CASSVGTGQGADTQYF. DNA for the CDR3: TGTGCCAGCAGCGTAGGAACGGGACAGGGTGCAGATACGCAGTATTTT.

V is TRBV28 and J is TRBJ2-4, with a tentative D call TRBD1 (6 bases). The CDR3 loop spans 14 amino acids. The germline gives CDR1 MDHEN, CDR2 SYDVKM. The ends were cut back, 3 bases at V and 5 bases at J, with 11 bases in the middle. This chain's CDR3 is CASSLPGVQNIQYF. The CDR3, as DNA: TGTGCCAGCAGTTTGCCAGGGGTCCAAAACATTCAGTACTTC.

This clone was recorded only once. Other DNA sequences in this sample translate to the same CDR3. The chain employs TRBV19 and TRBJ1-2; 8 positions match TRBD1. This CDR3 has 14 residues. V trimming: 1 base; J trimming: 5 bases; junction bases outside the gene matches: 3. CDR1 and CDR2 (germline): LNHDA, SQIVND (reference sequence). DNA of the CDR3: TGTGCCAGTAGTATAGGCAGGGGGCTTTATGGCTACACCTTC. Amino acids: CASSIGRGLYGYTF.

This clone has a single count. This rearrangement joins TRBV7-2 to TRBJ1-2; unclear D gene. The CDR3 extends over 13 amino acids. Germline CDR1 and CDR2: SGHTA and FQGNSA. With 2 bases removed from V and 8 bases from J, the gap between germline ends came to 12 bases. CDR3 loop: CASSLWSGGGYTF. CDR3 nucleotides: TGTGCCAGCAGCTTATGGAGTGGTGGCGGCTACACCTTC.

The chain joins TRBV6-5 to TRBJ2-2; TRBD2 is a possible D gene (6 bases). The V gene's germline CDR1 is MNHEY and CDR2 SVGAGI. V gave up 0 bases and J gave up 7 bases, with 12 bases separating them. This CDR3 has 15 residues. Here the CDR3 reads CASSYSGEGGGELFF. CDR3 bases: TGTGCCAGCAGTTACTCAGGAGAGGGAGGCGGGGAGCTGTTTTTT.

This rearrangement joins TRBV5-1 to TRBJ1-1; D gene unclear. The CDR3 has 17 amino acids. The germline gives CDR1 SGHRS, CDR2 YFSETQ. The V and J ends lost 0 bases and 2 bases respectively, with 17 bases between them. The CDR3 reads CASSLVLPMRSNTEAFF. The CDR3 DNA follows: TGCGCCAGCAGCTTGGTGTTGCCAATGAGGTCTAACACTGAAGCTTTCTTT. Looking up the rest from reference TRBV5-1 and TRBJ1-1 gives the full variable domain: KAGVTQTPRYLIKTRGQQVTLSCSPISGHRSVSWYQQTPGQGLQFLFEYFSETQRNKGNFPGRFSGRQFSNSRSEMNVSTLELGDSALYLCASSLVLPMRSNTEAFFGQGTRLTVV.

The chain combines TRBV19 with TRBJ1-4, with D perhaps TRBD1 (6 bases). From germline, CDR1 is LNHDA and CDR2 SQIVND (reference sequence). The CDR3 runs 16 residues. V lost 2 bases and J 7 bases, leaving 17 bases between the germline ends. CDR3 in DNA: TGTGCCAGTAGTATATTAGGGGGAACGCATTCTGAAAAACTGTTTTTT. Encoded protein: CASSILGGTHSEKLFF.

The CDR3 spells CASTLAGGQWEQYF. The CDR3 coding sequence is TGTGCCTCGACTCTAGCGGGAGGGCAATGGGAGCAGTACTTC. The V call is TRBV30, the J call TRBJ2-7; 12 bases map to TRBD2. Germline-derived CDR1 and CDR2 are GTSNPN and SVGIG (reference sequence). The CDR3 covers 14 residues. V was clipped by 7 bases and J by 7 bases; unmatched bases: 11.

This chain joins TRBV5-1 and TRBJ2-7, with D possibly being TRBD1 (6 bases). Germline CDR1 reads SGHRS; CDR2 reads YFSETQ. The CDR3 length is 16 residues. Between the trimmed V and J ends, which lost 4 bases and 0 bases, there was a span of 17 bases. DNA for the CDR3: TGCGCCAGCAGCCCCCAGCCCCAGGGGAGCTCCTACGAGCAGTACTTC. Its protein is CASSPQPQGSSYEQYF.

The genes are TRBV7-9 and TRBJ1-1; TRBD1 aligns across 8 bases. The V and J ends lost 1 base and 1 base, in that order; junction bases with no gene match: 8. Germline lookup yields CDR1 SEHNR and CDR2 FQNEAQ (reference sequence). The length of the CDR3 is 17 residues. CDR3 coding DNA: TGTGCCAGCAGCTTAGACGGACAGGGATTATCGAACACTGAAGCTTTCTTT. Residues: CASSLDGQGLSNTEAFF.

The chain joins TRBV19 to TRBJ2-7; 10 bases are a match to TRBD2. CDR1 is LNHDA and CDR2 is SQIVND in the germline V gene (reference sequence). The CDR3 extends over 15 amino acids. The ends lost 6 bases at V and 2 bases at J; junction bases unmatched: 7. DNA for the CDR3: TGTGCCAGTAGAAAAGGGACTAGCGTGACCTACGAGCAGTACTTC. This translates into CASRKGTSVTYEQYF.

This clone was recorded only once. The J gene is TRBJ2-2, the V gene TRBV5-1; 10 bases line up with TRBD2. Germline loops: CDR1 SGHRS, CDR2 YFSETQ. V lost 4 bases and J lost 5; bases outside the gene matches: 5. This CDR3 spans 15 amino acids. CDR3 bases: TGCGCCAGCAGCGGAGCGGGAGGGTGGACCGGGGAGCTGTTTTTT. Translated, it gives CASSGAGGWTGELFF.

In its sample, this clone was seen once. This chain links TRBV28 with TRBJ1-3, with D perhaps matching TRBD1 (5 bases). Germline CDR1 reads MDHEN; CDR2 reads SYDVKM. V was shortened by 3 bases and J by 5 bases, with 14 bases between the two germline ends. The CDR3 spans 15 residues. The CDR3 loop is CASSLTTEARNTIYF. The CDR3 region has the DNA TGTGCCAGCAGTTTGACGACAGAAGCCCGAAACACCATATATTTT.

The chain links TRBV5-1 to TRBJ1-2; a possible D gene is TRBD1 (5 bases). CDR3 length: 17 amino acids. Germline V gives CDR1 SGHRS, CDR2 YFSETQ. V was clipped by 2 bases and J by 0 bases, with 17 bases between them. DNA for the CDR3: TGCGCCAGCAGCTTCGACAGATCGGCCGCTACTAACTATGGCTACACCTTC. Translation: CASSFDRSAATNYGYTF. Together with reference TRBV5-1 and TRBJ1-2, the CDR3 gives the full variable domain: KAGVTQTPRYLIKTRGQQVTLSCSPISGHRSVSWYQQTPGQGLQFLFEYFSETQRNKGNFPGRFSGRQFSNSRSEMNVSTLELGDSALYLCASSFDRSAATNYGYTFGSGTRLTVV.